This passage covers 15 T cell receptor beta chains from one sample sequenced in a study of OX40 agonist ivuxolimab in advanced cancers. Sequencing was performed with immunoSEQ multiplex PCR; in TCRdb, only in-frame clones are kept and a portion is missing. The data show 84,000 or so clones, with approximately 84% seen just once and less than 3% held by the top ten. The starting material was CD4+ or CD8+ T cells sorted from blood, obtained in a trial of the OX40 agonist ivuxolimab. The receptors originated from an adult with an advanced solid tumor such as melanoma, head and neck, liver or kidney cancer.

The V and J genes are TRBV18 and TRBJ1-1; D ambiguous. Germline-derived CDR1 and CDR2 are KGHSH and LQKENI. The length of the CDR3 is 14 residues. V was clipped by 2 bases and J by 4 bases, with 11 bases between them. CDR3 sequence (DNA): TGTGCCAGCTCACCAACGGGGAGAGGCACTGAAGCTTTCTTT. This sequence encodes CASSPTGRGTEAFF.

The chain links TRBV19 to TRBJ1-2; D possibly corresponds to TRBD1 (6 bases). CDR3 length: 17 amino acids. V was clipped by 3 bases and J by 7 bases, with 24 bases between them. Germline V gene data show CDR1 as LNHDA and CDR2 as SQIVND (reference sequence). In DNA, the CDR3 is TGTGCCAGTAGTATGAGGGGACATCTTCCGCCGAGGACTGGCTACACCTTC. It codes for CASSMRGHLPPRTGYTF.

This chain uses TRBV28 with TRBJ1-5; the D gene is possibly TRBD1 (5 bases). This CDR3 has 13 residues. V gave up 6 bases and J gave up 7 bases, with 13 bases separating them. CDR1 and CDR2 (germline): MDHEN, SYDVKM. CDR3 loop: CASRKTVTQPQHF. The DNA of the CDR3 is TGTGCCAGCAGAAAGACAGTCACCCAGCCCCAGCATTTT. Together with reference TRBV28 and TRBJ1-5, the CDR3 gives the full variable domain: DVKVTQSSRYLVKRTGEKVFLECVQDMDHENMFWYRQDPGLGLRLIYFSYDVKMKEKGDIPEGYSVSREKKERFSLILESASTNQTSMYLCASRKTVTQPQHFGDGTRLSIL.

The chain joins TRBV7-9 to TRBJ2-7, with D possibly TRBD1 on 5 matching bases. Trimming removed 4 bases from V and 3 bases from J, with 10 bases in between. The CDR3 covers 13 residues. Germline lookup yields CDR1 SEHNR and CDR2 FQNEAQ (reference sequence). The CDR3 loop reads CASSSTVYYEQYF. Here the CDR3 DNA reads TGTGCCAGCAGCTCGACAGTCTACTACGAGCAGTACTTC.

The V gene is TRBV5-1, the J gene TRBJ2-6; the D gene is possibly TRBD2 (5 bases). Per the germline V gene, CDR1 is SGHRS and CDR2 is YFSETQ. V lost 0 bases and J 2 bases, leaving 12 bases between the germline ends. This CDR3 contains 17 residues. Here the CDR3 reads CASSLGERVPGANVLTF. The CDR3, as DNA: TGCGCCAGCAGCTTGGGGGAGAGGGTCCCTGGGGCCAACGTCCTGACTTTC.

The chain recombines TRBV6-1 with TRBJ1-1, with D tentatively TRBD1 (6 bases). Trimming took 5 bases from V and 11 from J, leaving 18 bases between them. This CDR3 has 13 residues. Germline lookup yields CDR1 MNHNS and CDR2 SASEGT. The DNA for the CDR3 is TGTGCCAGCAGTACAGGGTCGGCGGGGATGGCTTTCTTT. Its translation: CASSTGSAGMAFF.

DNA for the CDR3: TGTGCCAGCAGTGTTTCCCGACAGGGGCTAAGGGGGACCCAGTACTTC. Translated, it gives CASSVSRQGLRGTQYF. This rearrangement joins TRBV6-1 to TRBJ2-5; 8 bases match TRBD1. With V trimmed by 4 bases and J by 7 bases, 14 bases remained unmatched. Germline values: CDR1 MNHNS, CDR2 SASEGT. This CDR3 spans 16 amino acids.

The chain combines TRBV7-9 with TRBJ1-5; no clear D gene. Germline values: CDR1 SEHNR, CDR2 FQNEAQ (reference sequence). Trimming shortened V by 5 bases and J by 0 bases, and 14 bases separated the two germline ends. The CDR3 runs 16 residues. The CDR3 coding sequence is TGTGCCAGCAGCCCTGGTTCGGTCTATAGCAATCAGCCCCAGCATTTT. This codes for CASSPGSVYSNQPQHF.

The chain uses TRBV11-2 and TRBJ2-5; 9 nucleotides match TRBD2. The J segment lost 2 bases and the V segment lost 4 bases, leaving 2 bases of the junction unmatched. This CDR3 has 14 amino acids. Germline V gene data show CDR1 as SGHAT and CDR2 as FQNNGV. Written as DNA, the CDR3 is TGTGCCAGCAGCTCGACTAGCGGACAAGAGACCCAGTACTTC. This sequence encodes CASSSTSGQETQYF.

V is TRBV5-1 and J is TRBJ1-1; a possible D gene is TRBD1 (5 bases). The CDR3 sequence is 16 residues long. From germline, CDR1 is SGHRS and CDR2 YFSETQ. The germline V and J ends were trimmed by 4 bases and 1 base, with 17 bases remaining between them. The CDR3 nucleotides read TGCGCCAGCAGCAATCGACCGGGACGGACGAACACTGAAGCTTTCTTT. This encodes CASSNRPGRTNTEAFF.

The chain is built from TRBV18 and TRBJ2-7; possible D gene TRBD1, 6 bases. The CDR3 is 12 residues long. V was shortened by 3 bases and J by 3 bases, with 6 bases between the two germline ends. Germline CDR1 and CDR2: KGHSH and LQKENI. CDR3 sequence (DNA): TGTGCCAGCTCACCGGACAGCTACGAGCAGTACTTC. Encoded protein: CASSPDSYEQYF. The variable domain in full, with the rest retrieved from reference TRBV18 and TRBJ2-7, is NAGVMQNPRHLVRRRGQEARLRCSPMKGHSHVYWYRQLPEEGLKFMVYLQKENIIDESGMPKERFSAEFPKEGPSILRIQQVVRGDSAAYFCASSPDSYEQYFGPGTRLTVT.

The V and J genes are TRBV21-1 and TRBJ1-2. TRBV21-1 is deemed a pseudogene. This CDR3 comprises 10 residues. This CDR3 is CASSKEGYTF. As DNA, the CDR3 is TGTGCCAGCAGCAAAGAGGGCTACACCTTC.

This rearrangement joins TRBV5-5 to TRBJ2-1, with a weak D call TRBD2 (6 bases). Per germline, CDR1 SGHKS and CDR2 YYEKEE (reference sequence). The CDR3 has 15 residues. V lost 7 bases to trimming and J lost 0 bases, with 14 bases between them. This CDR3 is CASRRQEGSYNEQFF. For the CDR3, the DNA is TGTGCCAGCCGCCGCCAGGAGGGCTCCTACAATGAGCAGTTCTTC.

This clone occurred once. The chain has TRBV7-2 and TRBJ2-2; TRBD1 aligns across 9 bases. The CDR3 spans 15 residues. V shed 4 bases and J 4 bases; nucleotides not matched to a gene: 4. The germline gives CDR1 SGHTA, CDR2 FQGNSA. The CDR3 is CASSSGQGGTGELFF. CDR3 coding DNA: TGTGCCAGCAGCTCGGGACAGGGAGGCACCGGGGAGCTGTTTTTT.

The V gene is TRBV7-3, the J gene TRBJ1-1, with 8 bases matching TRBD1. The germline V gene encodes CDR1 SGHTA and CDR2 FQGTGA. The CDR3 is 17 amino acids. Unmatched junction bases numbered 15, after V lost 5 bases and J lost 4 bases. The CDR3 spells CASSTLSRGRWGTEAFF. The CDR3 DNA follows: TGTGCCAGCAGCACCCTCTCCAGGGGGCGGTGGGGCACTGAAGCTTTCTTT.